These 19 T cell receptor beta chains were sequenced from one sample in a study of blood T cell repertoires in COVID-19. Repertoires were generated with immunoSEQ multiplex PCR, while TCRdb's copy carries only in-frame clones and drops some. Here the sample spans about 160,000 clones, over 70% being singletons. Sequencing used peripheral blood. Source of these receptors: a man in his 70s with acute or convalescent COVID-19.

The chain recombines TRBV25-1 with TRBJ1-2; 7 positions agree with TRBD1. The CDR3 spans 14 residues. Trimming at V came to 4 bases and at J to 3 bases, leaving 5 bases not matched to a gene. CDR1 and CDR2 (germline): MGHDK, SYGVNS. CDR3 sequence (DNA): TGTGCCAGCAGTGGGAGACAGGGCCACTATGGCTACACCTTC. Translating it yields CASSGRQGHYGYTF.

This clone was detected a few times. The gene calls are TRBV12-3 or TRBV12-4 and TRBJ1-1; 8 bases match TRBD1. The V segment lost 6 bases and the J segment 8 bases; nucleotides outside the gene matches: 5. The CDR3 is made up of 12 amino acids. The CDR3 protein is CASRLNRGEAFF. The CDR3 DNA is TGTGCCAGCAGGTTGAACAGGGGGGAAGCTTTCTTT.

This rearrangement joins TRBV12-3 or TRBV12-4 to TRBJ2-5, with TRBD1 matching 9 bases. V shed 6 bases and J 5 bases; nucleotides not matched to a gene: 4. This CDR3 is 13 amino acids long. The CDR3 region has the DNA TGTGCCAGCAGGGGGACAGGGCCGGAGACCCAGTACTTC. Encoded protein: CASRGTGPETQYF.

The V call is TRBV6-5, the J call TRBJ2-7; D might be TRBD2 (7 bases). V was shortened by 6 bases and J by 4 bases, with 16 bases between the two germline ends. The CDR3 length is 14 residues. CDR1 and CDR2 from the germline V gene are MNHEY and SVGAGI. CDR3 in DNA: TGTGCCAGCAGGGCCCCGGGGGGCCCTTACGAGCAGTACTTC. Amino acid sequence: CASRAPGGPYEQYF.

This clone was observed a single time. The V and J genes are TRBV19 and TRBJ2-3, with D perhaps matching TRBD2 (6 bases). In germline, CDR1 is LNHDA, CDR2 SQIVND (reference sequence). V was trimmed by 3 bases and J by 6 bases, leaving 13 bases between them. The CDR3 spans 14 residues. The CDR3 DNA reads as TGTGCCAGTAGTATTGGCGGGGAGAGGGATACGCAGTATTTT. It is translated as CASSIGGERDTQYF.

The chain has TRBV4-2 and TRBJ2-1, with TRBD2 matching 8 bases. The CDR3 consists of 20 residues. Germline V CDR1 and CDR2: LGHNA, YNFKEQ. J was trimmed by 8 bases and V by 0 bases; bases with no gene match: 21. The CDR3 DNA is TGTGCCAGCAGCCAAGATATCCCAATTAGCCGGGGGGGCATAGCAGATGAGCAGTTCTTC. It specifies CASSQDIPISRGGIADEQFF.

The rearrangement joins TRBV6-1 to TRBJ2-1; D perhaps matches TRBD2 (7 bases). V gave up 3 bases and J gave up 12 bases, with 15 bases separating them. The CDR3 extends over 13 amino acids. The germline CDR1 and CDR2 sequences are MNHNS and SASEGT. CDR3 amino acids: CASSERGGGVQFF. The DNA of the CDR3 is TGTGCCAGCAGTGAGAGGGGAGGGGGGGTGCAGTTCTTC.

This sequence joins TRBV5-1 and TRBJ2-5; D ambiguous. Trimming took 4 bases from V and 6 from J, leaving 10 bases between them. CDR3 size: 12 residues. The V gene's germline CDR1 is SGHRS and CDR2 YFSETQ. The CDR3 sequence is CASSPGLQTQYF. CDR3 in DNA: TGCGCCAGCAGCCCAGGTTTGCAGACCCAGTACTTC.

This chain joins TRBV11-2 and TRBJ2-1; TRBD2 agrees at 14 bases. The germline gives CDR1 SGHAT, CDR2 FQNNGV. V was pared by 4 bases and J by 12 bases, with 5 bases of the junction left unmatched. This CDR3 spans 14 amino acids. The CDR3 DNA reads TGTGCCAGCAGCTCTGGGACTAGCGGGAGAACGCAGTTCTTC. Its translation: CASSSGTSGRTQFF. Using reference TRBV11-2 and TRBJ2-1 for the parts outside the CDR3, the full variable domain is EAGVAQSPRYKIIEKRQSVAFWCNPISGHATLYWYQQILGQGPKLLIQFQNNGVVDDSQLPKDRFSAERLKGVDSTLKIQPAKLEDSAVYLCASSSGTSGRTQFFGPGTRLTVL.

This clone was observed a few times. Here the CDR3 DNA reads TGTGCCAGCACCCCCCCCGGGACTAGCGGGATCTACGAGCAGTACTTC. Translating gives CASTPPGTSGIYEQYF. V and J are TRBV21-1 and TRBJ2-7; the listed D gene, TRBD2, was not tested against the DNA. TRBV21-1 is a documented pseudogene. This CDR3 is 16 amino acids long.

This chain links TRBV11-3 with TRBJ2-1; 9 nucleotides match TRBD2. Unmatched junction bases numbered 4, after V lost 1 base and J lost 12 bases. Looked up from germline, CDR1 is SGHNT and CDR2 is YENEEA. CDR3 length equals 13 residues. CDR3 amino acids: CASSLVSGSWQFF. The CDR3 DNA reads as TGTGCCAGCAGCTTAGTTAGCGGGAGTTGGCAGTTCTTC.

This sequence joins TRBV5-6 and TRBJ2-6; 7 nucleotides line up with TRBD1. The J segment lost 1 base and the V segment lost 1 base, leaving 8 bases of the junction unmatched. Germline CDR1 is SGHDT and CDR2 is YYEEEE. The CDR3 spans 18 residues. The CDR3 DNA follows: TGTGCCAGCAGCTTGCCGGAGACAGGGTTATCTGGGGCCAACGTCCTGACTTTC. It codes for CASSLPETGLSGANVLTF. The full variable domain, completed using reference TRBV5-6 and TRBJ2-6, is DAGVTQSPTHLIKTRGQQVTLRCSPKSGHDTVSWYQQALGQGPQFIFQYYEEEERQRGNFPDRFSGHQFPNYSSELNVNALLLGDSALYLCASSLPETGLSGANVLTFGAGSRLTVL.

With respect to this clone: A read error may account for a junction end that differs from germline. CDR3 in DNA: TGTGCAAGCAAAGGGGTAGGCGGTGAGCAGTTCTTC. The encoded protein is CASKGVGGEQFF. This sequence joins TRBV7-2 and TRBJ2-1; possibly TRBD1 for D (5 bases). The germline V gene encodes CDR1 SGHTA and CDR2 FQGNSA. CDR3 length: 12 residues.

The chain employs TRBV5-1 and TRBJ2-1, with 7 bases aligning to TRBD2. The CDR3 contains 16 residues. After removal of 0 bases from V and 4 bases from J, the junction contained 7 bases not matched to a gene. CDR1 is SGHRS, CDR2 YFSETQ, per germline. The CDR3 DNA is TGCGCCAGCAGCTTGGAGGCGGGAGAGAGGTACAATGAGCAGTTCTTC. Amino acid sequence: CASSLEAGERYNEQFF.

The chain recombines TRBV6-5 with TRBJ1-2; TRBD1 agrees at 7 bases. CDR1 MNHEY and CDR2 SVGAGI come from the germline V gene. Trimming removed 6 bases from V and 7 bases from J; junction bases left unmatched: 2. This CDR3 has 11 residues. The CDR3 coding sequence is TGTGCCAGCAGGGACAGGCGTGGCTACACCTTC. As protein: CASRDRRGYTF.

The chain uses TRBV19 and TRBJ1-2; D possibly corresponds to TRBD1 (6 bases). Germline CDR1 reads LNHDA; CDR2 reads SQIVND (reference sequence). V lost 0 bases and J 2 bases, leaving 16 bases between the germline ends. The CDR3 is 17 amino acids. This CDR3 is CASSIDWGGPGNYGYTF. CDR3 in DNA: TGTGCCAGTAGTATAGATTGGGGGGGCCCCGGGAACTATGGCTACACCTTC.

The chain is built from TRBV29-1 and TRBJ2-1, with 9 bases that match TRBD2. This CDR3 contains 14 residues. V shed 3 bases and J 4 bases; nucleotides not matched to a gene: 4. Germline V gene sequence: CDR1 SQVTM, CDR2 ANQGSEA. CDR3 coding DNA: TGCAGCGTTGAGGGGACTAGCAGTTACAATGAGCAGTTCTTC. This codes for CSVEGTSSYNEQFF.

The chain carries TRBV4-1 and TRBJ1-3; D is unresolved. This CDR3 has 15 amino acids. Deletions cut 0 bases from V and 9 bases from J, with 15 bases between. The V gene's germline CDR1 is MGHRA and CDR2 YSYEKL. The CDR3 loop is CASSQDARSDSTIYF. The CDR3 DNA reads TGCGCCAGCAGCCAAGATGCGCGCAGCGATTCCACCATATATTTT.

This chain's CDR3 is CASSVAPGSLYGYTF. The CDR3 DNA reads TGTGCCAGCAGCGTAGCTCCAGGGTCCCTCTATGGCTACACCTTC. The J gene is TRBJ1-2, the V gene TRBV9; possibly TRBD1 for D (5 bases). From germline, CDR1 is SGDLS and CDR2 YYNGEE. The CDR3 sequence is 15 residues long. V lost 0 bases to trimming and J lost 4 bases, with 13 bases between them. The full variable domain, its missing parts supplied by reference TRBV9 and TRBJ1-2, is DSGVTQTPKHLITATGQRVTLRCSPRSGDLSVYWYQQSLDQGLQFLIQYYNGEERAKGNILERFSAQQFPDLHSELNLSSLELGDSALYFCASSVAPGSLYGYTFGSGTRLTVV.